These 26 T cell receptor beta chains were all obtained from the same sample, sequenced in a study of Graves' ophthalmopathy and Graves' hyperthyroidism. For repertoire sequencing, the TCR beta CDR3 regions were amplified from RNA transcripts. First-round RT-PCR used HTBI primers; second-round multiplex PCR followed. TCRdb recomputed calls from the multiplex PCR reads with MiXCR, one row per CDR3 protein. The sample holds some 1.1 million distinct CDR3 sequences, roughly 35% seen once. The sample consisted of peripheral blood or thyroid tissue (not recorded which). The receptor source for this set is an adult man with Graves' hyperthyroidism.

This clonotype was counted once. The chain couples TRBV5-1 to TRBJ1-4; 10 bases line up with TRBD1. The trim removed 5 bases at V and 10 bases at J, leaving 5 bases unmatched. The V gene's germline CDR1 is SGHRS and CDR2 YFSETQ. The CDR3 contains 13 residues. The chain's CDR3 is CASSRTGGGKLFF. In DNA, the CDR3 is TGCGCCAGCAGTCGGACAGGGGGTGGAAAACTGTTTTTT.

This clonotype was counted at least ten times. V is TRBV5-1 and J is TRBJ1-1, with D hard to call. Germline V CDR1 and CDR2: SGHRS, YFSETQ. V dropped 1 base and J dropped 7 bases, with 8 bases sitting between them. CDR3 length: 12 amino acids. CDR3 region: CASSLNANEAFF. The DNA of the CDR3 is TGCGCCAGCAGCTTGAACGCAAATGAAGCTTTCTTT.

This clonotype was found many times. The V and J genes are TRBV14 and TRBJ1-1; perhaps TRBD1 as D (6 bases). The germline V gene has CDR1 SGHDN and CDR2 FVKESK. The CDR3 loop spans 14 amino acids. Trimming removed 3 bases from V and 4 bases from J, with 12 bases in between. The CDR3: CASSQRGMGTEAFF. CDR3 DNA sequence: TGTGCCAGCAGCCAGAGGGGGATGGGCACTGAAGCTTTCTTT.

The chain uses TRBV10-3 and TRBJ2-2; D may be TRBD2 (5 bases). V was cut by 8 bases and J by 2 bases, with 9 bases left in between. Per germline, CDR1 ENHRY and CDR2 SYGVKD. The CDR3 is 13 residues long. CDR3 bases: TGTGCCATCGTGGGAGATAACACCGGGGAGCTGTTTTTT. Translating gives CAIVGDNTGELFF.

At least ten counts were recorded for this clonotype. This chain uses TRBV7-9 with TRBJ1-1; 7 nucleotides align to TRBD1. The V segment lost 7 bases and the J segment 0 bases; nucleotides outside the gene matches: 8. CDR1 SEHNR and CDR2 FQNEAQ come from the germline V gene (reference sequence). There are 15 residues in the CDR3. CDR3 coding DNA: TGTGCCAGCATCCCGACAGGGATGTTGAACACTGAAGCTTTCTTT. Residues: CASIPTGMLNTEAFF.

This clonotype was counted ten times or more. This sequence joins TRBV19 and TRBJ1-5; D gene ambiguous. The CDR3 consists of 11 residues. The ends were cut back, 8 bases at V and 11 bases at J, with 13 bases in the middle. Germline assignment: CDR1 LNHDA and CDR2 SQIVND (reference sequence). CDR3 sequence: CASGPNASQHF. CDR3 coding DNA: TGTGCCAGTGGCCCCAACGCGTCCCAGCATTTT.

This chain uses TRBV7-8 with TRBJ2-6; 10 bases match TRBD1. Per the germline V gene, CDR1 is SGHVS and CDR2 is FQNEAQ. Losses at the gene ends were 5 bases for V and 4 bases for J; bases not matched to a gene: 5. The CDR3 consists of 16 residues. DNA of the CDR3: TGTGCCAGCAGCCAGGGACAGGGGTTCGGGGCCAACGTCCTGACTTTC. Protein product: CASSQGQGFGANVLTF.

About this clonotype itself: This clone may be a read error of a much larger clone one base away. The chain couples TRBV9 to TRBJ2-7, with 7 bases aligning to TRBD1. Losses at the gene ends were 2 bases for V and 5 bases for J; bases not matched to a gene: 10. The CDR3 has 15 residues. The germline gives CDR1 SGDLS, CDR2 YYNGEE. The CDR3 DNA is TGTGCCAGCAGCGTGGGGACAGCGCCTACCGACGAGCAGTACTTC. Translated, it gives CASSVGTAPTDEQYF.

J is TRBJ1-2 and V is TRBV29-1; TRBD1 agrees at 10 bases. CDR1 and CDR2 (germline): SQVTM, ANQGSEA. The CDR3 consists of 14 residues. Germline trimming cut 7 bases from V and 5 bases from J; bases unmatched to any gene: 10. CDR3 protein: CSGPGQGLLYGYTF. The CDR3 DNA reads TGCAGCGGACCGGGACAGGGGTTGTTGTATGGCTACACCTTC.

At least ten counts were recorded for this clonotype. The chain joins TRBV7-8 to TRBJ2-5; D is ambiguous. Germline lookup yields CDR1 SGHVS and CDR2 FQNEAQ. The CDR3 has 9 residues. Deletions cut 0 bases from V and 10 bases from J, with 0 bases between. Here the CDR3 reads CASSLAQYF. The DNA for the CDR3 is TGTGCCAGCAGCTTAGCCCAGTACTTC.

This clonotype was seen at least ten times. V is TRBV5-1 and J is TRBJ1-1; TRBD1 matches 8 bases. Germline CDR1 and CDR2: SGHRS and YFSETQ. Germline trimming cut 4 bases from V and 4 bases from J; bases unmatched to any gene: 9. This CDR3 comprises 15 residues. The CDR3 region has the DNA TGCGCCAGCAGCCACGGGACAGGACGTACCACTGAAGCTTTCTTT. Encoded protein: CASSHGTGRTTEAFF.

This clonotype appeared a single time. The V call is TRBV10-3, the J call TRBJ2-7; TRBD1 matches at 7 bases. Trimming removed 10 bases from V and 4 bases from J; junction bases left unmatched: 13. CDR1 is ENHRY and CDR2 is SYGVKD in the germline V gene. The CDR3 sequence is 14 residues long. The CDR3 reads CASRVGTELYEQYF. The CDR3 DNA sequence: TGTGCCAGCAGGGTCGGGACAGAACTTTACGAGCAGTACTTC.

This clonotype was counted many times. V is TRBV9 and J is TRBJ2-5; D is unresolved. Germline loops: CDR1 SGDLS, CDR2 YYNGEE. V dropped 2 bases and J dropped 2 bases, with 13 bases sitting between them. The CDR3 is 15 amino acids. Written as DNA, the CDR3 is TGTGCCAGCAGCGTGACCGCAGGCCTTCAAGAGACCCAGTACTTC. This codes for CASSVTAGLQETQYF.

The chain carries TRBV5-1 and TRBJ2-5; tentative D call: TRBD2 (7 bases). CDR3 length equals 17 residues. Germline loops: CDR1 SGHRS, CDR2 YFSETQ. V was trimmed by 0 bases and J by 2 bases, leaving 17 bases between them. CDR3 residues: CASSLAAGASNQETQYF. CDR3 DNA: TGCGCCAGCAGCTTGGCGGCGGGGGCAAGTAATCAAGAGACCCAGTACTTC. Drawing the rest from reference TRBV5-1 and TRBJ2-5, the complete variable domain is KAGVTQTPRYLIKTRGQQVTLSCSPISGHRSVSWYQQTPGQGLQFLFEYFSETQRNKGNFPGRFSGRQFSNSRSEMNVSTLELGDSALYLCASSLAAGASNQETQYFGPGTRLLVL.

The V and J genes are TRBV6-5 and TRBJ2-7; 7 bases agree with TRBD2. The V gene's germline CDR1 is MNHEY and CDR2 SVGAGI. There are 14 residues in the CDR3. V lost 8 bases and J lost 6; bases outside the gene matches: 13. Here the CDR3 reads CASGNGRWVSEQYF. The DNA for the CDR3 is TGTGCCAGCGGGAACGGGAGGTGGGTCAGCGAGCAGTACTTC.

The CDR3 DNA sequence: TGTGCCACCGACAGGCAAGAGACCCAGTACTTC. It yields the protein CATDRQETQYF. This chain joins TRBV15 and TRBJ2-5, with D perhaps TRBD1 (6 bases). The V gene's germline CDR1 is LNHNV and CDR2 YYDKDF (reference sequence). Trimming took off 8 bases at V and 2 bases at J, with 6 bases between the two ends. The CDR3 covers 11 residues.

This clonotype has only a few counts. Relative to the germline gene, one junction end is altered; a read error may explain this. CDR3 DNA sequence: TGCGCCAGCAGTTTGGATTACGGGGAGCTGTTTTTT. Its translation: CASSLDYGELFF. The chain uses TRBV5-1 and TRBJ2-2; D gene ambiguous. This CDR3 region has 12 residues. Germline V lookup: CDR1 SGHRS, CDR2 YFSETQ.

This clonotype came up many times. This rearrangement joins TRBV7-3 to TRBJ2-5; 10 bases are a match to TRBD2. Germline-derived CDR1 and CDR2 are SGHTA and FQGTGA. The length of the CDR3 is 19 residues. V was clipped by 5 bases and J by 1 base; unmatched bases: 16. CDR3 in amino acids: CASSPHGNSGRFFQETQYF. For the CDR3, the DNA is TGTGCCAGCAGCCCCCACGGGAATAGCGGGAGGTTTTTCCAAGAGACCCAGTACTTC.

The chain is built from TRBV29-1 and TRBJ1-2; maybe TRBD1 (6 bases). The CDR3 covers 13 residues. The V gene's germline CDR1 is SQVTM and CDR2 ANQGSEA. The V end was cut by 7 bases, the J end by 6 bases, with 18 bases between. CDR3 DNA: TGCAGCGCAGAATGGGGGGCGCGGGATGGCTACACCTTC. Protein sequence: CSAEWGARDGYTF.

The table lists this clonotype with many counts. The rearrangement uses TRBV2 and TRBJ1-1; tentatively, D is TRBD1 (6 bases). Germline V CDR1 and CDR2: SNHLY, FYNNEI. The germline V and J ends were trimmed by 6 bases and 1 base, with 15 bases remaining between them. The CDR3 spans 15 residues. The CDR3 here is CASRATGNPNTEAFF. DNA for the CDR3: TGTGCCAGCAGAGCTACAGGGAATCCGAACACTGAAGCTTTCTTT.

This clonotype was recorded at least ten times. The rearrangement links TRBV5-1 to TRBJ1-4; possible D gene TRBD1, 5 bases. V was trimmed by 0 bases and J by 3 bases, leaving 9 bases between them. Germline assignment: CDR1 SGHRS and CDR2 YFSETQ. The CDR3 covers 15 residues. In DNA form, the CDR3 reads TGCGCCAGCAGCTTGGAAGACAGAGCTAATGAAAAACTGTTTTTT. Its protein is CASSLEDRANEKLFF. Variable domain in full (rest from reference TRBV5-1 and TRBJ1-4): KAGVTQTPRYLIKTRGQQVTLSCSPISGHRSVSWYQQTPGQGLQFLFEYFSETQRNKGNFPGRFSGRQFSNSRSEMNVSTLELGDSALYLCASSLEDRANEKLFFGSGTQLSVL.

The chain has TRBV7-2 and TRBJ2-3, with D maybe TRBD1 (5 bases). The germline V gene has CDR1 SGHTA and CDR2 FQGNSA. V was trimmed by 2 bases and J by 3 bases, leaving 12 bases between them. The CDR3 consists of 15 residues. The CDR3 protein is CASSLTGAPTDTQYF. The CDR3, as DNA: TGTGCCAGCAGCTTAACTGGGGCCCCTACAGATACGCAGTATTTT.

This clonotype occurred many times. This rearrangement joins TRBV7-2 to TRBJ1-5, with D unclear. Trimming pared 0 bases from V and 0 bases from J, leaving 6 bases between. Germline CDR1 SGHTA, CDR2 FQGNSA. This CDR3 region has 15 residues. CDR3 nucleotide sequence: TGTGCCAGCAGCTTAGCCCCGTATAGCAATCAGCCCCAGCATTTT. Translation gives CASSLAPYSNQPQHF.

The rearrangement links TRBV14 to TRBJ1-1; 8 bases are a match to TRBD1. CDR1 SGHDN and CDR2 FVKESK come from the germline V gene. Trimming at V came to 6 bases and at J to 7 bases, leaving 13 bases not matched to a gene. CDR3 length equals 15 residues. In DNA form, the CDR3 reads TGTGCCAGCAGGAAATCAGGGGGCAGAGGGATTGAAGCTTTCTTT. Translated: CASRKSGGRGIEAFF.

This CDR3 is CASSRGGGVNTEAFF. The DNA of the CDR3 is TGTGCCAGCAGCCGCGGTGGAGGGGTGAACACTGAAGCTTTCTTT. The chain joins TRBV7-8 to TRBJ1-1, with D tentatively TRBD1 (5 bases). Trimming removed 5 bases from V and 0 bases from J, with 13 bases in between. CDR1 is SGHVS, CDR2 FQNEAQ, per germline. This CDR3 is 15 amino acids long.

DNA for the CDR3: TGTGCCAGCAGTTTATACCACGGGACGGAAAACACTGAAGCTTTCTTT. Its translation is CASSLYHGTENTEAFF. The chain recombines TRBV28 with TRBJ1-1; maybe TRBD1 (5 bases). Trimming removed 1 base at V and 2 bases at J, with 14 bases between. CDR3 size: 16 residues. Germline CDR1 MDHEN, CDR2 SYDVKM.